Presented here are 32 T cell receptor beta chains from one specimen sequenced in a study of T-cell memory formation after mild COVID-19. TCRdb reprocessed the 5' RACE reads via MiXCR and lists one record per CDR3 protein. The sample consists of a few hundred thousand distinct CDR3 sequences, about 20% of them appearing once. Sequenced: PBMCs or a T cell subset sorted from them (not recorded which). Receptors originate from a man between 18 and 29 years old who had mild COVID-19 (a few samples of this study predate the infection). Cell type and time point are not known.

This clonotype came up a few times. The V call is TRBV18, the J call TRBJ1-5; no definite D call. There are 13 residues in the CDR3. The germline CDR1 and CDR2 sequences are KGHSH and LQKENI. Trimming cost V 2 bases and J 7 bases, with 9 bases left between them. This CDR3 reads CASSPEVRQPQHF. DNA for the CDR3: TGTGCCAGCTCACCAGAGGTACGCCAGCCCCAGCATTTT.

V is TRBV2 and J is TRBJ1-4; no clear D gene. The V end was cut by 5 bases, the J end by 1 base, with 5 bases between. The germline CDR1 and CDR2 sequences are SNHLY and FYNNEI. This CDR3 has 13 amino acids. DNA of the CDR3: TGTGCCAGCAGTCGGGGAACTAATGAAAAACTGTTTTTT. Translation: CASSRGTNEKLFF.

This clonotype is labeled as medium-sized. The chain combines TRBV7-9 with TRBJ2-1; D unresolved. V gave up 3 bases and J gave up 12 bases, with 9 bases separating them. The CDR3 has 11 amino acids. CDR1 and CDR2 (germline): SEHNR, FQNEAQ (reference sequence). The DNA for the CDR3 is TGTGCCAGCAGCTTCAATCGGAGGCAGTTCTTC. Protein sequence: CASSFNRRQFF. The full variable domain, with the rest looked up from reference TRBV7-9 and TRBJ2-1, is DTGVSQNPRHKITKRGQNVTFRCDPISEHNRLYWYRQTLGQGPEFLTYFQNEAQLEKSRLLSDRFSAERPKGSFSTLEIQRTEQGDSAMYLCASSFNRRQFFGPGTRLTVL.

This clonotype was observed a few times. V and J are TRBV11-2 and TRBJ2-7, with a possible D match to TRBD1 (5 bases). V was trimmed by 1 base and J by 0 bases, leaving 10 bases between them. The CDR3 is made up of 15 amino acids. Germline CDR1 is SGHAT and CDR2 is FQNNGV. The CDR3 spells CASSLVVDTSYEQYF. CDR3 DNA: TGTGCCAGCAGCTTAGTTGTGGACACCTCCTACGAGCAGTACTTC.

The CDR3 spells CASSSGSEQYV. Here the CDR3 DNA reads TGTGCCAGCAGCTCCGGTAGCGAGCAGTACGTC. This chain uses TRBV5-6 with TRBJ2-7, with unresolved D. V lost 3 bases to trimming and J lost 6 bases, with 7 bases between them. CDR3 size: 11 residues. Germline V CDR1 and CDR2: SGHDT, YYEEEE.

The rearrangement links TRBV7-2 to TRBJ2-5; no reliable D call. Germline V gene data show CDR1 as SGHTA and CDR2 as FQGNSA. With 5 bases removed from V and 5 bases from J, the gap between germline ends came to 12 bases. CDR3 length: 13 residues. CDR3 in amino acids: CASSPERRETQYF. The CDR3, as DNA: TGTGCCAGCAGCCCCGAGCGTCGGGAGACCCAGTACTTC.

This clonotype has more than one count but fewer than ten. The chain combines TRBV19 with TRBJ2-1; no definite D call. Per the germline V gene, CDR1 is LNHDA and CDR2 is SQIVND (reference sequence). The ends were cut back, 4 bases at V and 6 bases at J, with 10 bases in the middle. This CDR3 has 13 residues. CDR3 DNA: TGTGCCAGTAGTACGGTGTCGGGCAATGAGCAGTTCTTC. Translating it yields CASSTVSGNEQFF.

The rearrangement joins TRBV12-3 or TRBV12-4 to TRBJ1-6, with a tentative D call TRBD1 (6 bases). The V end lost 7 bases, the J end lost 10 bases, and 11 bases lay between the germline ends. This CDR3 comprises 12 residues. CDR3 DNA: TGTGCCAGCAACAGGGACAACTCACCCCTCCACTTT. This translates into CASNRDNSPLHF.

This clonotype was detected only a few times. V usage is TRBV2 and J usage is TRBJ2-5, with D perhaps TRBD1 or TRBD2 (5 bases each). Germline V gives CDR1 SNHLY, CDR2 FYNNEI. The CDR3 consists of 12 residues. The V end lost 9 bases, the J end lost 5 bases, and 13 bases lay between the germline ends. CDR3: CARAGTRETQYF. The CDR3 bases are TGTGCCAGAGCCGGGACCAGGGAGACCCAGTACTTC.

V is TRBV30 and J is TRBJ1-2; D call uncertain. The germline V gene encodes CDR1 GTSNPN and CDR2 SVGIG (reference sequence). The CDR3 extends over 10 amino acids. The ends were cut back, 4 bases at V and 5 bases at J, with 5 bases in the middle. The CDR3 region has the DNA TGTGCCTGGAATTCTTATGGCTACACCTTC. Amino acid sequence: CAWNSYGYTF.

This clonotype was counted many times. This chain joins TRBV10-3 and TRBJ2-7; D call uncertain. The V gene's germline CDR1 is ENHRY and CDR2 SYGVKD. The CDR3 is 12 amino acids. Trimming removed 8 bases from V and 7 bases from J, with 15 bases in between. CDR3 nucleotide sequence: TGTGCCATCGCAGGTGACGCTGGGGAGCAGTACGTC. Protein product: CAIAGDAGEQYV.

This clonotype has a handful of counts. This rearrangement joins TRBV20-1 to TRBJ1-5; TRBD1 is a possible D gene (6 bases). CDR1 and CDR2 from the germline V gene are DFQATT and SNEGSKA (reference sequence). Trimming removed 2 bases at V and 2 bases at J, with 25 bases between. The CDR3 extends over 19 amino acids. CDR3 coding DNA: TGCAGTGCTAGATTCGTCGGCAGGGGTTCATCGGTAGGCAATCAGCCCCAGCATTTT. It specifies CSARFVGRGSSVGNQPQHF.

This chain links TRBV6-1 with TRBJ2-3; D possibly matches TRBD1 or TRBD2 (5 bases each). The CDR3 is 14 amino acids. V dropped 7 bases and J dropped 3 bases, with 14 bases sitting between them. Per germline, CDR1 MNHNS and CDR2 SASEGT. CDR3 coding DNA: TGTGCCAGCACCGCCGGGACCTTGACAGATACGCAGTATTTT. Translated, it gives CASTAGTLTDTQYF.

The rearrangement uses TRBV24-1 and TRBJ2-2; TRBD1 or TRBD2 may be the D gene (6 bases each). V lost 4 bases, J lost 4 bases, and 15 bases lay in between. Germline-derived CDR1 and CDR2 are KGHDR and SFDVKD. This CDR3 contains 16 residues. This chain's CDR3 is CATSDLGGLGTGELFF. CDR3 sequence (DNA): TGTGCCACCAGTGACCTAGGGGGGCTGGGCACCGGGGAGCTGTTTTTT.

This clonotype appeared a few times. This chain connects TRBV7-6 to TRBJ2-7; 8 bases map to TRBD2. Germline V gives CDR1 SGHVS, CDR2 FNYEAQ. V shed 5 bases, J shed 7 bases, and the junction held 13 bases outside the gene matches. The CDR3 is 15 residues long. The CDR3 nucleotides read TGTGCCAGCAGCCCAACCGGGACTAGGGGGAGTGAGCAGTACTTC. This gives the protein CASSPTGTRGSEQYF.

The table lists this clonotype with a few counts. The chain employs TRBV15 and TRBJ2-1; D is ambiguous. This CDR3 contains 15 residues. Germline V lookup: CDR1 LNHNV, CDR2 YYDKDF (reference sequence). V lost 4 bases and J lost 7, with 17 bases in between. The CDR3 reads CATSITRLGLNEQFF. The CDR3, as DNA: TGTGCCACCAGCATCACGAGACTGGGGTTGAATGAGCAGTTCTTC.

The CDR3 DNA is TGTGCCAGCAGTTGGTCGGGGGCGCGAAATGGCTACACCTTC. Residues: CASSWSGARNGYTF. This chain joins TRBV6-5 and TRBJ1-2, with D possibly matching TRBD1 (6 bases). Germline V CDR1 and CDR2: MNHEY, SVGAGI. This CDR3 is built from 14 residues. V lost 4 bases to trimming and J lost 6 bases, with 15 bases between them.

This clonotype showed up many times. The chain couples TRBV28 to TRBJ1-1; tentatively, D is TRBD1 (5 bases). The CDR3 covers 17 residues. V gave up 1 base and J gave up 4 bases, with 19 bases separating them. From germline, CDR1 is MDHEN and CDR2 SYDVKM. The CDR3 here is CASSLSGLVGRGTEAFF. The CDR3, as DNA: TGTGCCAGCAGTTTATCGGGGTTGGTGGGAAGGGGCACTGAAGCTTTCTTT.

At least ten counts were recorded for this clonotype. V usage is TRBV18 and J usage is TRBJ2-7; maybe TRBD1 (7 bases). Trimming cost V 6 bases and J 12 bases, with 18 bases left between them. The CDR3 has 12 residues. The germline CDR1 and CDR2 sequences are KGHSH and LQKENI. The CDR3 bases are TGTGCCAGCTCTTCCCAAGGAGGGACAGCGTACGTC. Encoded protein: CASSSQGGTAYV.

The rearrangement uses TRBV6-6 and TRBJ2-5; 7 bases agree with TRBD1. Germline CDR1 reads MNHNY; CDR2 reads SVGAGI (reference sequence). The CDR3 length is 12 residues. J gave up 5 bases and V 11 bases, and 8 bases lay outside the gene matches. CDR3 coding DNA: TGTGCCTCGGAAGGGGGCGGTGAGACCCAGTACTTC. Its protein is CASEGGGETQYF.

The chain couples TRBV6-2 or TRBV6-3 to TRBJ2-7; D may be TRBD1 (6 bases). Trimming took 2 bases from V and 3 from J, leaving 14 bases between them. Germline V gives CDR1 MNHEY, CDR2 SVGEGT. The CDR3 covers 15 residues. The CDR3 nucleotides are TGTGCCAGCAGTTACGTTCCAGGACAGATCTACGAGCAGTACGTC. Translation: CASSYVPGQIYEQYV.

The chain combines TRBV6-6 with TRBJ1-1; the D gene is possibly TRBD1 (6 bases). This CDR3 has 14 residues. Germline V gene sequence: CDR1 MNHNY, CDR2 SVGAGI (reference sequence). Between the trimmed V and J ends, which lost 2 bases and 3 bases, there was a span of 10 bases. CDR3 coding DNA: TGTGCCAGCAGTTACGGGGGCATGGACACTGAAGCTTTCTTT. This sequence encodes CASSYGGMDTEAFF.

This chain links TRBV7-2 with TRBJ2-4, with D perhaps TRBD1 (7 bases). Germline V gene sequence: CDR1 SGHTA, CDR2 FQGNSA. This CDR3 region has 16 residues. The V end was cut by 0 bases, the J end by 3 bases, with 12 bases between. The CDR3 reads CASSLAGRGVKNIQYF. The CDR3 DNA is TGTGCCAGCAGCTTAGCGGGCAGGGGGGTCAAAAACATTCAGTACTTC.

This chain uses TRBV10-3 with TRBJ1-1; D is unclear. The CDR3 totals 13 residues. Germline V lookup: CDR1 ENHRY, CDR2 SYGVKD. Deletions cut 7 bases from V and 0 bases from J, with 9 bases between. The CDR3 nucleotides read TGTGCCATCACGGAGTTGATGAACACTGAAGCTTTCTTT. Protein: CAITELMNTEAFF.

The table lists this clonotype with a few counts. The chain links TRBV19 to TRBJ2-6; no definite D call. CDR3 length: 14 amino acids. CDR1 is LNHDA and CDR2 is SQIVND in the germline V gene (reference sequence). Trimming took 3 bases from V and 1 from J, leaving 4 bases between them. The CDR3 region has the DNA TGTGCCAGTAGTATCGGGTCTGGGGCCAACGTCCTGACTTTC. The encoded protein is CASSIGSGANVLTF.

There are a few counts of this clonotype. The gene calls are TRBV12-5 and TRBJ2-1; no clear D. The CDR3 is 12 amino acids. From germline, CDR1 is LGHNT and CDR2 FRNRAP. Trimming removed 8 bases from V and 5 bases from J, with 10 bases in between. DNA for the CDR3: TGTGCTAGTAAATACAGCAACAATGAGCAGTTCTTC. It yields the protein CASKYSNNEQFF.

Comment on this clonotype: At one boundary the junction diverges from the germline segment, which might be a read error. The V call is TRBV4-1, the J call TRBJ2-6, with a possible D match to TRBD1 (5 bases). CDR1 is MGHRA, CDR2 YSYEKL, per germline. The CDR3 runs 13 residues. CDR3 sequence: CASSQKGAHVLTF. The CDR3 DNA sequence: TGCGCCAGCAGCCAAAAAGGGGCCCACGTCCTGACTTTC.

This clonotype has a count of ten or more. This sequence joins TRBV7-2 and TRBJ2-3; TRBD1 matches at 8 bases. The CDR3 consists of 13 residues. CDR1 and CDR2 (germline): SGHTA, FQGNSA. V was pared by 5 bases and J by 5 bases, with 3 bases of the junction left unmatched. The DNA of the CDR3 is TGTGCCAGCAGCCCCGACAGGGGAGATACGCAGTATTTT. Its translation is CASSPDRGDTQYF.

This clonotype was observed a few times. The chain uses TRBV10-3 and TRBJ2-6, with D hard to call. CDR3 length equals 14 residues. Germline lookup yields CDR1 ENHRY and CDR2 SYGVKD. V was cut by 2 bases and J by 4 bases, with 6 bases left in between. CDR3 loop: CAISEPRGANVLTF. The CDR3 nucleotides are TGTGCCATCAGTGAGCCACGCGGGGCCAACGTCCTGACTTTC.

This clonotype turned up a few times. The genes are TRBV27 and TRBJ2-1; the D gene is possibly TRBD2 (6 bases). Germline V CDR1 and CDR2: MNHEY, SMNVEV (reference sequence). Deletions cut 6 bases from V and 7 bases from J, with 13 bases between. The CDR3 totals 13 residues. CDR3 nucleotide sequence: TGTGCCAGCAGCCGCGGGGCTTGGAATGAGCAGTTCTTC. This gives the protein CASSRGAWNEQFF.

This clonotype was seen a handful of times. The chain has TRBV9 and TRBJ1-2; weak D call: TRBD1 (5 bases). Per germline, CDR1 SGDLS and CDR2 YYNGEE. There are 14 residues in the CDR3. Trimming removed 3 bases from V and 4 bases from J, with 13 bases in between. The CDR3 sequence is CASSDRHPSYGYTF. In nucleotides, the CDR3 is TGTGCCAGCAGCGACAGGCACCCCAGCTATGGCTACACCTTC.

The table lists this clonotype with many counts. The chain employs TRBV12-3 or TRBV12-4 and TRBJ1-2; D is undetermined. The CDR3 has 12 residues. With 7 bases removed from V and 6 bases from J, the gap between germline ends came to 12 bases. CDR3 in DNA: TGTGCCAGCACCCAAACAAGGGATGGCTACACCTTC. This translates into CASTQTRDGYTF.